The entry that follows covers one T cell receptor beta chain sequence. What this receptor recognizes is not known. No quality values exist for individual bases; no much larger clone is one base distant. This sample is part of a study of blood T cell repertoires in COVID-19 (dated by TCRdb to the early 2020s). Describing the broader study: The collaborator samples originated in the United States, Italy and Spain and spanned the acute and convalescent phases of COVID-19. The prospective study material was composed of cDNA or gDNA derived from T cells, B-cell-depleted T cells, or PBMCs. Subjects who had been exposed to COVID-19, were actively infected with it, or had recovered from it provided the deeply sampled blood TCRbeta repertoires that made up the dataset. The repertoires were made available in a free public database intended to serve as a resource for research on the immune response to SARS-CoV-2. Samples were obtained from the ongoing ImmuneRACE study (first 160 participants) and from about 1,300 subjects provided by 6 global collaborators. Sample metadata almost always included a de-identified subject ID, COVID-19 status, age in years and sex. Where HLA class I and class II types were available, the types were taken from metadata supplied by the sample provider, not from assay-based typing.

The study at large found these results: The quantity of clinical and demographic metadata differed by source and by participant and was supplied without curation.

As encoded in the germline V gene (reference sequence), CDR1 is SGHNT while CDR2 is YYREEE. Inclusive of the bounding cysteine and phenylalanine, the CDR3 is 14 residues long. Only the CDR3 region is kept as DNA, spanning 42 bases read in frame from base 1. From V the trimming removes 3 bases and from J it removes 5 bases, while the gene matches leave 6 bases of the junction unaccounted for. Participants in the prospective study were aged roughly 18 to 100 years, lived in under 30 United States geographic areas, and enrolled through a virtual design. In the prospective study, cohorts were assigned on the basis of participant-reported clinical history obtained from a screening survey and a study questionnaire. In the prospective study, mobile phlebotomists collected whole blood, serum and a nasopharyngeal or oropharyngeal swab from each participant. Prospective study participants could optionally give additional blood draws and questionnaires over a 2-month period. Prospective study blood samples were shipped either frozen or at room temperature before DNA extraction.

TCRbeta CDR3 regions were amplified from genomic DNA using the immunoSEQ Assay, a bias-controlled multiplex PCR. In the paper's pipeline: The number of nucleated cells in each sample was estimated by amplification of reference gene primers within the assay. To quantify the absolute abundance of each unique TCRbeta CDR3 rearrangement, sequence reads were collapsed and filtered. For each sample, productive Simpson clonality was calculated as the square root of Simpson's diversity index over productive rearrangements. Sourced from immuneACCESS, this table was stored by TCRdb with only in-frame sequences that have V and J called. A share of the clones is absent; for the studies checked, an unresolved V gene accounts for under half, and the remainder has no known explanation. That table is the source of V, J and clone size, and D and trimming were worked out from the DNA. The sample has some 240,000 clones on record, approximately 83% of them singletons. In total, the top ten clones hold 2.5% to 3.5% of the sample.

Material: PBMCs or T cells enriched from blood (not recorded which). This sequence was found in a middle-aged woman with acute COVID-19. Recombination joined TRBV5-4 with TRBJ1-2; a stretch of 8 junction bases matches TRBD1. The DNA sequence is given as TGTGCCAGCAGCTCCTTACAGGGGGGGTATGGCTACACCTTC. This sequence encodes CASSSLQGGYGYTF.